This paragraph covers one T cell receptor (beta chain) sequence. Its target is not known. This record comes from a study of CD8+ T cells in alopecia areata. Findings of the study overall: Clonality in the scalp and expanded CD8+ clones ranked among the top 100 were significantly decreased by tofacitinib. Scalp and blood retained many expanded lesional clones during tofacitinib. Only a single nonresponder existed, so baseline CD8+ expansion links stay unclear.

Specified treatment: oral pan-JAK inhibitor, 5-10 mg twice daily. Investigators sorted PBMCs to obtain both CD4+ and CD8+ T cells. CDR1 MNHEY and CDR2 SVGAGI come from the germline V gene. V was trimmed by 3 bases and J by 5 bases, leaving 16 bases between them. The CDR3 is 16 amino acids. Investigators isolated RNA and reverse transcribed it into cDNA to act as the sequencing template. Here immunoSEQ multiplex PCR was the method, and the copy in TCRdb shows in-frame clones only, minus some. Among around 100,000 clones, roughly 50% were seen once, and the ten largest hold 12%. This specimen consisted of CD8+ T cells sorted from blood, obtained at week 24, from a patient treated with tofacitinib. The source is a human donor with alopecia areata. The rearrangement joins TRBV6-5 to TRBJ2-2; D is tentatively TRBD1 or TRBD2 (6 bases each). The CDR3 DNA follows: TGTGCCAGCAGTTATTCGTCGGGGGCGTATACCGGGGAGCTGTTTTTT. It translates to CASSYSSGAYTGELFF.